The 17 T cell receptor beta chains presented below share a single source sample, sequenced in a study of cytomegalovirus exposure and HLA in healthy donors. 60 Vbeta and 13 Jbeta primers were used in PCR. Clones were read by immunoSEQ multiplex PCR, and TCRdb kept only the in-frame ones, dropping some. In total, the table holds fewer than 100,000 clones. Input material: PBMCs. All receptors derive from a man between 50 and 59 years old in good health and CMV-seronegative.

The CDR3 DNA sequence: TGTGCCAGCAGTTACTCTGCGGGGGGCCTCGCCTACGAGCAGTACTTC. Protein sequence: CASSYSAGGLAYEQYF. The chain has TRBV6-5 and TRBJ2-7, with 8 nucleotides matching TRBD2. Germline CDR1 and CDR2: MNHEY and SVGAGI. The ends lost 0 bases at V and 2 bases at J; junction bases unmatched: 6. The CDR3 extends over 16 amino acids.

The V and J genes are TRBV28 and TRBJ2-6; 8 bases match TRBD1. The CDR3 loop spans 17 amino acids. Germline lookup yields CDR1 MDHEN and CDR2 SYDVKM. V gave up 4 bases and J gave up 0 bases; unmatched junction bases: 5. This chain's CDR3 is CASSSGQGNSGANVLTF. The CDR3 nucleotides are TGTGCCAGCAGTTCCGGACAGGGCAACTCTGGGGCCAACGTCCTGACTTTC.

The J gene is TRBJ1-5, the V gene TRBV5-1, with D unclear. V was clipped by 0 bases and J by 7 bases, with 8 bases between them. The CDR3 runs to 13 residues. CDR1 is SGHRS, CDR2 YFSETQ, per germline. The CDR3: CASSLAGLQPQHF. CDR3 bases: TGCGCCAGCAGCTTGGCGGGTTTGCAGCCCCAGCATTTT.

This sequence joins TRBV5-6 and TRBJ1-1; a possible D gene is TRBD1 (6 bases). The V gene's germline CDR1 is SGHDT and CDR2 YYEEEE. Trimming stripped 4 bases from V and 3 bases from J, with 16 bases between. The CDR3 loop spans 15 amino acids. CDR3 sequence reads: CASSHTGNGYTEAFF. The CDR3 coding sequence is TGTGCCAGCAGCCACACAGGGAACGGGTACACTGAAGCTTTCTTT.

This rearrangement joins TRBV29-1 to TRBJ2-7; TRBD2 matches at 15 bases. CDR1 and CDR2 (germline): SQVTM, ANQGSEA. The junction had 11 bases not matched to a gene; V was cut back by 6 bases and J by 5 bases. This CDR3 spans 16 amino acids. This CDR3 is CSVRWGTSGGLNEQYF. The CDR3 DNA follows: TGCAGCGTCCGCTGGGGGACTAGCGGGGGGTTGAACGAGCAGTACTTC.

CDR3 region: CASRYTGTGYNEQFF. The CDR3 region has the DNA TGTGCCAGCCGGTATACCGGGACAGGGTACAATGAGCAGTTCTTC. The V and J genes are TRBV6-1 and TRBJ2-1; 9 bases agree with TRBD1. CDR1 is MNHNS, CDR2 SASEGT, per germline. The length of the CDR3 is 15 residues. Trimming at V came to 8 bases and at J to 4 bases, leaving 9 bases not matched to a gene.

The genes are TRBV6-1 and TRBJ2-3, with 8 bases lining up with TRBD2. The CDR3 loop spans 15 amino acids. J was trimmed by 6 bases and V by 6 bases; bases with no gene match: 11. From germline, CDR1 is MNHNS and CDR2 SASEGT. CDR3 protein: CASSGGTSRLDTQYF. CDR3 nucleotide sequence: TGTGCCAGCAGCGGGGGGACTAGTCGGCTGGATACGCAGTATTTT.

This sequence joins TRBV6-5 and TRBJ2-7; 11 nucleotides match TRBD2. This CDR3 is built from 15 residues. Trimming cost V 5 bases and J 0 bases; bases outside gene matches: 3. Germline V lookup: CDR1 MNHEY, CDR2 SVGAGI. Here the CDR3 reads CASSSGTSGSYEQYF. In DNA form, the CDR3 reads TGTGCCAGCAGTAGCGGGACTAGCGGCTCCTACGAGCAGTACTTC.

Regarding this clone: The same CDR3 is also encoded by other DNA sequences in this sample. This chain links TRBV5-1 with TRBJ1-1; 12 positions agree with TRBD1. Germline values: CDR1 SGHRS, CDR2 YFSETQ. V shed 4 bases, J shed 1 base, and the junction held 5 bases outside the gene matches. The CDR3 runs to 16 residues. In nucleotides, the CDR3 is TGCGCCAGCAGCCCGGGACAGGGGGCGGCGAACACTGAAGCTTTCTTT. It is translated as CASSPGQGAANTEAFF.

The gene calls are TRBV5-4 and TRBJ2-7; D is possibly TRBD1 (6 bases). Trimming removed 4 bases at V and 2 bases at J, with 13 bases between. From germline, CDR1 is SGHNT and CDR2 YYREEE (reference sequence). CDR3 size: 14 residues. CDR3 nucleotide sequence: TGTGCCAGCAGCGCCCGGGACACGGCCTACGAGCAGTACTTC. The encoded protein is CASSARDTAYEQYF.

V is TRBV7-2 and J is TRBJ2-2; 7 bases match TRBD1. The length of the CDR3 is 14 residues. The V gene's germline CDR1 is SGHTA and CDR2 FQGNSA. V gave up 5 bases and J gave up 5 bases; unmatched junction bases: 5. The chain's CDR3 is CASSEQGFTGELFF. The DNA for the CDR3 is TGTGCCAGCAGCGAACAGGGGTTTACCGGGGAGCTGTTTTTT. Full variable domain (rest looked up from reference TRBV7-2 and TRBJ2-2): GAGVSQSPSNKVTEKGKDVELRCDPISGHTALYWYRQSLGQGLEFLIYFQGNSAPDKSGLPSDRFSAERTGGSVSTLTIQRTQQEDSAVYLCASSEQGFTGELFFGEGSRLTVL.

The rearrangement uses TRBV5-1 and TRBJ1-1, with D uncertain. Per germline, CDR1 SGHRS and CDR2 YFSETQ. V gave up 1 base and J gave up 8 bases, with 12 bases separating them. The CDR3 runs 13 residues. CDR3 coding DNA: TGCGCCAGCAGCTTGAGTATGACATTAGAAGCTTTCTTT. The encoded protein is CASSLSMTLEAFF.

The chain has TRBV4-3 and TRBJ2-7; a weak D match, TRBD1 (5 bases). CDR3 length: 15 amino acids. CDR1 is LGHNA and CDR2 is YSLEER in the germline V gene. V shed 3 bases and J shed 7 bases, with 19 bases lying between them. The CDR3 sequence is CASSQGLSVGREQYF. CDR3 DNA: TGCGCCAGCAGCCAGGGGCTGTCGGTGGGAAGGGAGCAGTACTTC.

This chain uses TRBV28 with TRBJ2-7; TRBD1 aligns across 7 bases. The V gene end was trimmed by 5 bases and the J gene end by 2 bases; junction bases not matched to a gene: 12. This CDR3 spans 16 amino acids. Germline V lookup: CDR1 MDHEN, CDR2 SYDVKM. The CDR3 reads CASSRIQDRQTYEQYF. The CDR3, as DNA: TGTGCCAGCAGTCGAATACAGGACAGGCAGACCTACGAGCAGTACTTC.

V is TRBV4-3 and J is TRBJ1-2; D uncertain. The germline V gene encodes CDR1 LGHNA and CDR2 YSLEER. The CDR3 consists of 14 residues. V was clipped by 2 bases and J by 6 bases, with 13 bases between them. This chain's CDR3 is CASSQPGIVDGYTF. In nucleotides, the CDR3 is TGCGCCAGCAGCCAACCCGGGATAGTGGATGGCTACACCTTC.

The rearrangement links TRBV7-3 to TRBJ1-2; the match to TRBD1 covers 10 bases. The CDR3 has 13 residues. V shed 4 bases, J shed 7 bases, and the junction held 3 bases outside the gene matches. CDR1 is SGHTA, CDR2 FQGTGA, per germline. The CDR3 protein is CASSSGQGSGYTF. The CDR3 bases are TGTGCCAGCAGCTCGGGACAGGGGTCTGGCTACACCTTC.

This chain uses TRBV25-1 with TRBJ1-4, with a tentative D call TRBD1 (5 bases). The CDR3 has 15 residues. Trimming cost V 4 bases and J 5 bases, with 14 bases left between them. Germline CDR1 and CDR2: MGHDK and SYGVNS. The CDR3: CASSVGGTGNEKLFF. The CDR3 DNA follows: TGTGCCAGCAGTGTTGGGGGGACGGGAAATGAAAAACTGTTTTTT.